These 9 T cell receptor beta chains were sequenced from one sample in a study of CD8+ T cells in alopecia areata. Isolated RNA was reverse transcribed into cDNA used as the sequencing template. Libraries were prepared by immunoSEQ multiplex PCR; TCRdb keeps only in-frame clonotypes and omits some of them. The sample comprises about 160,000 clones, about nine tenths of which are singletons, and over 12% rests with the top ten. The source was CD8+ T cells sorted from blood, collected at week 0. These receptors all come from a human donor with alopecia areata.

The V call is TRBV19, the J call TRBJ1-1; D might be TRBD1 (5 bases). Looked up from germline, CDR1 is LNHDA and CDR2 is SQIVND (reference sequence). The CDR3 runs 15 residues. Trimming left V 3 bases short and J 5 bases short, with 16 bases between. The CDR3 spells CASSMISSGGTEAFF. The CDR3 DNA is TGTGCCAGTAGTATGATAAGCTCCGGGGGGACTGAAGCTTTCTTT.

The chain has TRBV29-1 and TRBJ2-1; 7 bases fit TRBD1. CDR3 length: 14 amino acids. Germline V CDR1 and CDR2: SQVTM, ANQGSEA. V lost 4 bases and J lost 1; bases outside the gene matches: 4. Here the CDR3 reads CSVVEGASYNEQFF. The CDR3, as DNA: TGCAGCGTTGTTGAGGGGGCATCCTACAATGAGCAGTTCTTC.

The V and J genes are TRBV7-2 and TRBJ2-3; D is possibly TRBD2 (5 bases). Germline V gene lookup returns CDR1 SGHTA and CDR2 FQGNSA. This CDR3 spans 15 amino acids. The V end lost 3 bases, the J end lost 4 bases, and 14 bases lay between the germline ends. The chain's CDR3 is CASSFWTDPPDTQYF. CDR3 DNA: TGTGCCAGCAGCTTCTGGACTGATCCTCCAGATACGCAGTATTTT.

The chain combines TRBV5-7 with TRBJ1-2; unclear D gene. TRBV5-7 is placed among ORFs of uncertain function. Trimming cost V 2 bases and J 2 bases, with 10 bases left between them. The CDR3 is 14 residues long. The DNA for the CDR3 is TGTGCCAGCAGCTTCCTATCGGAAAACTATGGCTACACCTTC. It specifies CASSFLSENYGYTF.

The chain uses TRBV2 and TRBJ2-7; 8 nucleotides align to TRBD2. V dropped 0 bases and J dropped 2; count of bases not matched to a gene: 6. The CDR3 sequence is 16 residues long. CDR1 and CDR2 from the germline V gene are SNHLY and FYNNEI. CDR3 bases: TGTGCCAGCAGTGAAGCTCCGCTAGCGGGCGCCTACGAGCAGTACTTC. Its translation: CASSEAPLAGAYEQYF. Variable domain in full (rest from reference TRBV2 and TRBJ2-7): EPEVTQTPSHQVTQMGQEVILRCVPISNHLYFYWYRQILGQKVEFLVSFYNNEISEKSEIFDDQFSVERPDGSNFTLKIRSTKLEDSAMYFCASSEAPLAGAYEQYFGPGTRLTVT.

The genes are TRBV27 and TRBJ2-7; 13 bases match TRBD2. The V gene end was trimmed by 6 bases and the J gene end by 6 bases; junction bases not matched to a gene: 5. The CDR3 loop spans 14 amino acids. Per the germline V gene, CDR1 is MNHEY and CDR2 is SMNVEV (reference sequence). The CDR3 is CASRLAGGSGEQYF. The DNA for the CDR3 is TGTGCCAGCAGACTAGCGGGAGGGTCGGGCGAGCAGTACTTC.

This clone came up once. The chain has TRBV29-1 and TRBJ2-1, with a possible D match to TRBD1 (6 bases). Germline V gene sequence: CDR1 SQVTM, CDR2 ANQGSEA. The V gene lost 7 bases and the J gene lost 12 bases, with 22 bases spanning the gap. CDR3 length: 13 amino acids. The CDR3 DNA reads TGCAGCGGATTAGGGGACACCTTCGAATCGCAGTTCTTC. Its translation: CSGLGDTFESQFF.

V gene TRBV2 combines with J gene TRBJ1-1; D gene ambiguous. The germline V gene has CDR1 SNHLY and CDR2 FYNNEI. The CDR3 runs 11 residues. V was shortened by 11 bases and J by 4 bases, with 11 bases between the two germline ends. For the CDR3, the DNA is TGTGCCTCGACGGGAGGCACTGAAGCTTTCTTT. Translating it yields CASTGGTEAFF.

This chain uses TRBV19 with TRBJ1-2, with D perhaps TRBD1 (5 bases). Germline CDR1 LNHDA, CDR2 SQIVND (reference sequence). This CDR3 has 16 residues. With 0 bases removed from V and 4 bases from J, the gap between germline ends came to 15 bases. CDR3: CASSIDPSGTGYGYTF. The CDR3 coding sequence is TGTGCCAGTAGTATAGATCCATCAGGGACGGGCTATGGCTACACCTTC.